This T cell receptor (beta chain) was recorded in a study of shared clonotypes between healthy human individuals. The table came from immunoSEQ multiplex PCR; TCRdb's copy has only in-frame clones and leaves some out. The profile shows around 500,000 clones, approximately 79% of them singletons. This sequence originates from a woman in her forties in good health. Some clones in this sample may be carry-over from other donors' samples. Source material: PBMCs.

In DNA form, the CDR3 reads TGTGCCAGCAGTGAAGGGTTAGGCGGGGGGCTGCTCGGTACGCAGTATTTT. This encodes CASSEGLGGGLLGTQYF. The genes are TRBV6-1 and TRBJ2-3; TRBD2 matches at 8 bases. Per the germline V gene, CDR1 is MNHNS and CDR2 is SASEGT. V lost 1 base and J lost 8; bases outside the gene matches: 14. The CDR3 is made up of 17 amino acids.